Listed below are T cell receptor beta chains from one sample, sequenced in a study of metastatic and nonmetastatic thyroid tumors. TCRdb reanalyzed the PCR reads via MiXCR. The sample lists 60,000 to 85,000 clones, around 19% occurring once. Sample: blood. These receptors were obtained from a female donor with papillary thyroid cancer or a benign thyroid nodule (not recorded which). Some clones in this sample may be carry-over from other donors' samples. CDR3s include the opening cysteine and the closing phenylalanine or tryptophan. A D gene is named only where the DNA matches it firmly. The size entry is marked missing in some rows and otherwise reads once, few, many or a size class.

abundance,d_gene,j_gene,v_gene,CDR3aa,CDR3nt
many,TRBD2,TRBJ2-1,TRBV9,CASSTLAGGYNEQFF,TGTGCCAGCAGCACTCTAGCGGGAGGATACAATGAGCAGTTCTTC
many,NA,TRBJ1-2,TRBV7-2,CASSSLRGREATNYGYTF,TGTGCCAGCAGCTCCCTGCGGGGGAGGGAGGCGACTAACTATGGCTACACCTTC
NA,NA,TRBJ1-6,TRBV28,CASSLGESYNSPLHF,TGTGCCAGCAGTTTGGGGGAGTCCTATAATTCACCCCTCCACTTT
many,NA,TRBJ1-5,TRBV4-1,CASSQGRGGQQPQHF,TGCGCCAGCAGCCAAGGACGGGGGGGACAACAGCCCCAGCATTTT
NA,NA,TRBJ1-1,TRBV28,CASSFSVDPFANTEAFF,TGTGCCAGCAGTTTCTCAGTTGACCCCTTCGCGAACACTGAAGCTTTCTTT
many,TRBD1,TRBJ1-4,TRBV9,CASSVEGAAHEKLFF,TGTGCCAGCAGCGTAGAGGGGGCGGCGCACGAAAAACTGTTTTTT
few,TRBD1,TRBJ2-2,TRBV6-1,CASRRTGNTGELFF,TGTGCCAGCAGACGGACAGGGAACACCGGGGAGCTGTTTTTT
many,TRBD2,TRBJ2-1,TRBV6-1,CASVSGSSYNEQFF,TGTGCCAGCGTGAGCGGGAGCTCCTACAATGAGCAGTTCTTC
many,TRBD2,TRBJ2-7,TRBV5-4,CASSLMPSGPRRYEQYF,TGTGCCAGCAGCTTGATGCCTAGCGGGCCCAGGCGCTACGAGCAGTACTTC
many,NA,TRBJ2-3,TRBV11-1,CASSLPRGVWGDTQYF,TGTGCCAGCAGCTTACCCCGTGGTGTATGGGGGGATACGCAGTATTTT
NA,TRBD2,TRBJ2-1,TRBV6-1,CASTHGGYHEQFF,TGTGCCAGCACCCACGGGGGGTACCATGAGCAGTTCTTC
many,NA,TRBJ2-1,TRBV9,CASSVSSDSYNEQFF,TGTGCCAGCAGCGTATCTAGCGACTCCTACAATGAGCAGTTCTTC
NA,NA,TRBJ2-3,TRBV7-2,CASSLFDVDTQYF,TGTGCCAGCAGCTTGTTCGATGTAGATACGCAGTATTTT
few,NA,TRBJ2-7,TRBV11-1,CASSFRGAGEQYF,TGTGCCAGCAGCTTTCGGGGGGCGGGTGAGCAGTACTTC
many,NA,TRBJ1-2,TRBV4-2,CASSQQVGNGYTF,TGTGCCAGCAGCCAGCAGGTAGGGAATGGCTACACCTTC
many,TRBD1,TRBJ1-1,TRBV18,CASSNRGPDTEAFF,TGTGCCAGCTCAAACAGGGGGCCGGACACTGAAGCTTTCTTT
NA,NA,TRBJ2-7,TRBV5-1,CASSLGTDYEQYF,TGCGCCAGCAGCTTGGGCACAGACTACGAGCAGTACTTC
NA,TRBD2,TRBJ2-5,TRBV6-1,CASSERAGVETQYF,TGTGCCAGCAGTGAACGTGCGGGGGTGGAGACCCAGTACTTC
many,NA,TRBJ1-6,TRBV12-3/TRBV12-4,CASSSRDWGNSPLHF,TGTGCCAGCAGTTCCCGCGACTGGGGGAATTCACCCCTCCACTTT
many,NA,TRBJ2-1,TRBV9,CASSVEGASYNEQFF,TGTGCCAGCAGCGTTGAAGGAGCCTCCTACAATGAGCAGTTCTTC
many,TRBD1,TRBJ1-5,TRBV20-1,CSARETGSQPQHF,TGCAGTGCTAGAGAGACAGGGAGTCAGCCCCAGCATTTT
many,NA,TRBJ1-3,TRBV25-1,CASTSSGNTIYF,TGTGCCAGCACCAGCTCTGGAAACACCATATATTTT
many,TRBD1,TRBJ2-7,TRBV13,CASTDGTDNYEQYF,TGTGCCAGCACCGACGGGACAGACAACTACGAGCAGTACTTC
many,NA,TRBJ2-7,TRBV20-1,CSARGDRTRGDEQYF,TGCAGTGCTCGGGGGGACAGGACCAGGGGTGACGAGCAGTACTTC
NA,NA,TRBJ1-1,TRBV6-2/TRBV6-3,CASKPFLNTEAFF,TGTGCCAGCAAGCCGTTCCTGAACACTGAAGCTTTCTTT
many,NA,TRBJ1-1,TRBV12-3/TRBV12-4,CASSSYFGNTEAFF,TGTGCCAGCAGTTCATACTTCGGGAACACTGAAGCTTTCTTT
NA,NA,TRBJ2-7,TRBV28,CASSPPPGTKSYEQYF,TGTGCCAGCAGTCCCCCCCCAGGGACAAAGTCCTACGAGCAGTACTTC
NA,NA,TRBJ2-1,TRBV28,CASSAHQGASSYNEQFF,TGTGCCAGCAGTGCTCATCAAGGGGCAAGCTCCTACAATGAGCAGTTCTTC
many,TRBD1,TRBJ1-6,TRBV6-1,CASRSQLGTGTNSPLHF,TGTGCCAGCAGGAGCCAACTTGGGACAGGTACCAATTCACCCCTCCACTTT